Sequencing of this TCR beta chain was carried out in a study of T-cell reconstitution after alpha-beta-depleted transplantation in children. Unique molecular identifiers featured in how the TCRbeta library was prepared. MiXCR, run by TCRdb on the PCR reads, gives a single entry per CDR3 protein. There are 300,000 or so distinct CDR3 sequences in the sample; approximately 23% occur only once, and approximately 9.9% lies in the top ten. General study points: The main origin of T-cell counts and diversity one year after transplant was newly produced T cells. Surviving thymic progenitors and recipient T cells were the source of high TCRbeta diversity at day 60 in some patients. Several hundred rapidly expanded clones from non-depleted graft cells reportedly supplied alpha-beta T cells about two months post-transplant.

This clonotype was seen more than once but under ten times. The antigen is undetermined. Germline V gives CDR1 SGHTA, CDR2 FQGNSA. Trimming stripped 4 bases from V and 3 bases from J, with 13 bases between. CDR3 length equals 14 residues. The TCR was taken from a male patient aged 10 to 17 who had a stem cell transplant for acute lymphoblastic leukemia, so the T cells may come from the graft donor. Source: PBMCs, mostly from graft donor cells, taken 180 days after TCRalphabeta/CD19-depleted stem cell transplant. The V and J genes are TRBV7-2 and TRBJ2-7; a possible D gene is TRBD2 (6 bases). The CDR3 DNA sequence: TGTGCCAGCAGCTATCTTCGGGGAGGCTACGAGCAGTACTTC. Translating it yields CASSYLRGGYEQYF.